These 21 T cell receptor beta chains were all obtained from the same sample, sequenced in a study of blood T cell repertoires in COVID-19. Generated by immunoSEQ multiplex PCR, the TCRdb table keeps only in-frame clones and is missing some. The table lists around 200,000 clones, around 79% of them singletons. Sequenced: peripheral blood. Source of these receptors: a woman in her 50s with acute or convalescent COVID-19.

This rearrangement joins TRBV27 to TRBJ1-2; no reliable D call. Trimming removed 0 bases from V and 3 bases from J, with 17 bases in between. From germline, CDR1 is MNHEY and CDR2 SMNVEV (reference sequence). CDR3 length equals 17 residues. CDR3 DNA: TGTGCCAGCAGTTTATCCTACCCGGACGGAGGTTACTATGGCTACACCTTC. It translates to CASSLSYPDGGYYGYTF.

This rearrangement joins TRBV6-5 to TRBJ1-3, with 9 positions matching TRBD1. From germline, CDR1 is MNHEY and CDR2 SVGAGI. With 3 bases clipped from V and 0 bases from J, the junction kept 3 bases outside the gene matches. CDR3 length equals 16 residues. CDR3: CASSYGTGTSGNTIYF. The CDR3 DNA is TGTGCCAGCAGTTATGGGACAGGGACCTCTGGAAACACCATATATTTT.

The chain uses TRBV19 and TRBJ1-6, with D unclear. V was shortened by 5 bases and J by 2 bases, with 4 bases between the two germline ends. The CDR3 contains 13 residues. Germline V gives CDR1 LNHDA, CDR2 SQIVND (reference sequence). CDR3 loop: CASSSTYNSPLHF. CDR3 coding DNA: TGTGCCAGTAGTTCCACCTATAATTCACCCCTCCACTTT.

CDR3 protein: CASSEYPGGYGYTF. CDR3 DNA sequence: TGTGCCAGCAGTGAATATCCAGGGGGCTATGGCTACACCTTC. This rearrangement joins TRBV6-1 to TRBJ1-2; TRBD1 matches at 7 bases. V trimming: 2 bases; J trimming: 4 bases; junction bases outside the gene matches: 4. The germline gives CDR1 MNHNS, CDR2 SASEGT. The CDR3 is 14 residues long.

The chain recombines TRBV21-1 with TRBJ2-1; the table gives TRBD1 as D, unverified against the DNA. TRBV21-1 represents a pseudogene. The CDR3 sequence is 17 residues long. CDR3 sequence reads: CASSKEGGDRNYNEQFF. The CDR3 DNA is TGTGCCAGCAGCAAAGAGGGAGGGGACAGGAACTACAATGAGCAGTTCTTC.

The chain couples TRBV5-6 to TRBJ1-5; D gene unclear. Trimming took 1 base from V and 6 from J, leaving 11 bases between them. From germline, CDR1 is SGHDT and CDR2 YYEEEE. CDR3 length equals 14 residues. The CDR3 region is CASSLRGRGQPQHF. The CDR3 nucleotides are TGTGCCAGCAGCTTGCGGGGTCGAGGTCAGCCCCAGCATTTT.

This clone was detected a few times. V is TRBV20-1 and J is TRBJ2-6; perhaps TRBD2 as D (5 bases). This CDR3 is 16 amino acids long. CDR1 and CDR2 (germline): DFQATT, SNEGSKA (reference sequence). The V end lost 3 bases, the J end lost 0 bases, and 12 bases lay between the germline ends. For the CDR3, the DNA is TGCAGTGCTAGTTTACGGGGAACCTCTGGGGCCAACGTCCTGACTTTC. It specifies CSASLRGTSGANVLTF.

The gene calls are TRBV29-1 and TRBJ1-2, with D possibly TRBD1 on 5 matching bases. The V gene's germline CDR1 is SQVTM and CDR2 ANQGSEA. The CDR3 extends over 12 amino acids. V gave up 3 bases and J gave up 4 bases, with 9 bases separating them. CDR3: CSVDRGSYGYTF. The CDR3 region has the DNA TGCAGCGTTGATAGGGGCTCCTATGGCTACACCTTC. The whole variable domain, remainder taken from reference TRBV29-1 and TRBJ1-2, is SAVISQKPSRDICQRGTSLTIQCQVDSQVTMMFWYRQQPGQSLTLIATANQGSEATYESGFVIDKFPISRPNLTFSTLTVSNMSPEDSSIYLCSVDRGSYGYTFGSGTRLTVV.

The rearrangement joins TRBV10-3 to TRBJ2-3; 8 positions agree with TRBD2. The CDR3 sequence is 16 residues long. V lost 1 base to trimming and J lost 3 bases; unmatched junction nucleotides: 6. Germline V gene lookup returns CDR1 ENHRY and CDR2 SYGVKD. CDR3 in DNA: TGTGCCATCAGTGAGTATAGCGGGGATGAGACAGATACGCAGTATTTT. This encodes CAISEYSGDETDTQYF.

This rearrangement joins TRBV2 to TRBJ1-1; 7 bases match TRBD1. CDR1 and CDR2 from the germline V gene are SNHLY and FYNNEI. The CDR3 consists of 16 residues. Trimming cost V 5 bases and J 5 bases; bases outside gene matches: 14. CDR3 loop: CASSFTGVKGGTEAFF. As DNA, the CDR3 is TGTGCCAGCAGTTTTACAGGGGTGAAAGGGGGGACTGAAGCTTTCTTT.

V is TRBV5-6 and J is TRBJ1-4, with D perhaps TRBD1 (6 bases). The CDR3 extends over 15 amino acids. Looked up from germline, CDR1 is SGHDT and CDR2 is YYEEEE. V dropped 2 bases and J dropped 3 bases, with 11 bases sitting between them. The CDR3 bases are TGTGCCAGCAGCTTCGCAGGGGCTGCTAATGAAAAACTGTTTTTT. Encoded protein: CASSFAGAANEKLFF. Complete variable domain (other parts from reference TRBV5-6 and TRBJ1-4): DAGVTQSPTHLIKTRGQQVTLRCSPKSGHDTVSWYQQALGQGPQFIFQYYEEEERQRGNFPDRFSGHQFPNYSSELNVNALLLGDSALYLCASSFAGAANEKLFFGSGTQLSVL.

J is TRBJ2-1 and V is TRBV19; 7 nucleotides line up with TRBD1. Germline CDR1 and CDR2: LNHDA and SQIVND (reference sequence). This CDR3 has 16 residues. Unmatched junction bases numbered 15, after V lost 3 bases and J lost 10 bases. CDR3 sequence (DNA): TGTGCCAGTAGTATGGGTCTACAGGGGAATAAGAGGGAGCAGTTCTTC. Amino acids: CASSMGLQGNKREQFF.

DNA of the CDR3: TGTGCCAGCAGCCCACGGACAGCTGAAGCTTTCTTT. This gives the protein CASSPRTAEAFF. This chain uses TRBV3-1 (or the pseudogene TRBV3-2) with TRBJ1-1, with TRBD1 as a possible D gene (6 bases). Germline assignment: CDR1 LGHDT and CDR2 YNNKEL (reference sequence). Trimming took off 4 bases at V and 6 bases at J, with 9 bases between the two ends. This CDR3 is 12 amino acids long.

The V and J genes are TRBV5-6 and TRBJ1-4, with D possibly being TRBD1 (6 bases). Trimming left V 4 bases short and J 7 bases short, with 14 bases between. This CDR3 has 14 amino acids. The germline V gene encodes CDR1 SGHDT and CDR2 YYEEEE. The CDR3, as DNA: TGTGCCAGCAGCCGAGGCAGGGGACCTGAAAAACTGTTTTTT. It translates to CASSRGRGPEKLFF.

The CDR3 protein is CASSGGGSRDTQYF. Here the CDR3 DNA reads TGCGCCAGCAGTGGCGGGGGTAGCCGGGATACGCAGTATTTT. The V and J genes are TRBV10-1 and TRBJ2-3, with 7 bases lining up with TRBD2. V gave up 4 bases and J gave up 6 bases; unmatched junction bases: 7. Per the germline V gene, CDR1 is WNHNN and CDR2 is SYGVQD (reference sequence). This CDR3 has 14 residues.

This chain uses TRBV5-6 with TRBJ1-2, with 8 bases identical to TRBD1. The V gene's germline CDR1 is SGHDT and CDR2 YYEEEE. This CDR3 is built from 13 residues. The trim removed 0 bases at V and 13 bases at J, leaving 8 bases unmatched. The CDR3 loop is CASSLAGTGAVTF. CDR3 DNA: TGTGCCAGCAGCTTGGCCGGGACAGGCGCAGTCACCTTC.

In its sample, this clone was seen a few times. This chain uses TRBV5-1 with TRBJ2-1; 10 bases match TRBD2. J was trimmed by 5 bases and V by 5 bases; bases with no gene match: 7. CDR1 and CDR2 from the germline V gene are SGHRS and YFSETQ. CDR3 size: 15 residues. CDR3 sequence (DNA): TGCGCCAGCAGGACTTGGACTAGCGGCAACAATGAGCAGTTCTTC. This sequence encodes CASRTWTSGNNEQFF.

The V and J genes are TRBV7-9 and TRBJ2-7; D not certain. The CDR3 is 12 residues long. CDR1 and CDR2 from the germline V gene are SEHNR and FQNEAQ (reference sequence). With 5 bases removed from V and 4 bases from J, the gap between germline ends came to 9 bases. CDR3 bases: TGTGCCAGCAGCCCGGTCGCATACGAGCAGTACTTC. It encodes CASSPVAYEQYF.

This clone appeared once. CDR3 protein: CASSPERKILYEQYF. CDR3 in DNA: TGTGCCAGCAGCCCGGAGCGGAAGATTCTCTACGAGCAGTACTTC. V is TRBV5-6 and J is TRBJ2-7; weak D call: TRBD2 (5 bases). Germline values: CDR1 SGHDT, CDR2 YYEEEE. The CDR3 has 15 residues. V gave up 4 bases and J gave up 3 bases, with 17 bases separating them.

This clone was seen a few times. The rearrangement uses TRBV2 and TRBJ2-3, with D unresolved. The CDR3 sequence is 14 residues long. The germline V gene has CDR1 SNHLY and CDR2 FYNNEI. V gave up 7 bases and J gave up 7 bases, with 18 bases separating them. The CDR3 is CASTLQLLGNTQYF. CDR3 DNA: TGTGCCAGCACGCTACAACTTCTAGGAAATACGCAGTATTTT.

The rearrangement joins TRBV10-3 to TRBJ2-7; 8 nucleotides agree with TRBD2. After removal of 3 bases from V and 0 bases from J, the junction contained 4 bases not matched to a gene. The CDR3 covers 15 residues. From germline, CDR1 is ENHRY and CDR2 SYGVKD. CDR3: CAISESSGGSYEQYF. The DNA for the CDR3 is TGTGCCATCAGTGAATCCAGCGGGGGCTCCTACGAGCAGTACTTC.